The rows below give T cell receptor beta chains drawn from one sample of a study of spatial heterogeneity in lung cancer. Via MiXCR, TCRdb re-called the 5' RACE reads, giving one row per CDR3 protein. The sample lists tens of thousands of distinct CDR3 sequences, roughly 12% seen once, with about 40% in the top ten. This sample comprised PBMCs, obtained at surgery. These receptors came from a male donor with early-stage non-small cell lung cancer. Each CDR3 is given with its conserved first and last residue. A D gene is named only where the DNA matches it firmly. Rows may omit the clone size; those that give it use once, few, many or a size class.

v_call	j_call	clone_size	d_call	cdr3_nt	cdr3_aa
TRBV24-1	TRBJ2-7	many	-	TGTGCCACCAGTGATCCACAGGGAGGAGGCCCCTACGAGCAGTACTTC	CATSDPQGGGPYEQYF
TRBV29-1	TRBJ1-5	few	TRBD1	TGCAGCGTTGAAGATCCTCCTGGGACAGTGAATCAGCCCCAGCATTTT	CSVEDPPGTVNQPQHF
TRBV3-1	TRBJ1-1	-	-	TGTGCCAGCAGCCAAGATCGGAGGGCTAACACTGAAGCTTTCTTT	CASSQDRRANTEAFF
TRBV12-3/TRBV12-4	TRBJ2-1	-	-	TGTGCCAGCAGCCGCTACAATGAGCAGTTCTTC	CASSRYNEQFF
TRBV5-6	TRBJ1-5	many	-	TGTGCCAGCAGCACGGGGAGGGGCAATCAGCCCCAGCATTTT	CASSTGRGNQPQHF
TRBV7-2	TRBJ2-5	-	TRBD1	TGTGCCAGCAGCTTGGGGGACAGGGGGTTCCAAGAGACCCAGTACTTC	CASSLGDRGFQETQYF
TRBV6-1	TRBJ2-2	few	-	TGTGCCAGCAGCGCCCATCCTGTGACAGGAAACACCGGGGAGCTGTTTTTT	CASSAHPVTGNTGELFF
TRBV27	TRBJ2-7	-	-	TGTGCCAGCAGTTCCGGGTCAATATTCACCTACGAGCAGTACTTC	CASSSGSIFTYEQYF
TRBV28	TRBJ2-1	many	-	TGTGCCAGCAGTCCTCCGGGGGTTTTGAATGAGCAGTTCTTC	CASSPPGVLNEQFF
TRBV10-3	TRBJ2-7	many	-	TGTGCCACACAGTTGGCCGGAACCTACGAGCAGTACTTC	CATQLAGTYEQYF
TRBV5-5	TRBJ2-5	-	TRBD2	TGTGCCAGCAGCGCGGGACTAGCGGGGAAAGAAGAGACCCAGTACTTC	CASSAGLAGKEETQYF
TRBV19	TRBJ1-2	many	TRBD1	TGTGCCAGTAGTATAGGACTGGGACAGGGATATGGCTACACCTTC	CASSIGLGQGYGYTF
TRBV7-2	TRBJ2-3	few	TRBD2	TGTGCCAGCAGCTCGCTAGCGGGGGGGCTCCCCGATACGCAGTATTTT	CASSSLAGGLPDTQYF
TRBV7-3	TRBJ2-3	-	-	TGTGCCAGCAGCTCCCAGGGGCACGGCACAGATACGCAGTATTTT	CASSSQGHGTDTQYF
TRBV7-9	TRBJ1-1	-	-	TGTGCCAGCAGCTTAGGCTCGGGGGTTGGGACTGAAGCTTTCTTT	CASSLGSGVGTEAFF